The clone carrying this T cell receptor beta chain was counted between two and nine times. Authors' data handling: Nucleated cell counts were estimated from reference gene primer amplification. The protocol was immunoSEQ multiplex PCR, while the TCRdb copy is restricted to in-frame clones and leaves out a portion. D and trimming come from the DNA, and the V and J calls and clone size come from that table. In the table there are fewer than 200,000 clones, 79% of which are singletons. The record originates from a study of blood T cell repertoires in COVID-19. Trimming cost V 5 bases and J 5 bases, with 13 bases left between them. CDR1 KGHSH and CDR2 LQKENI come from the germline V gene. The CDR3 spans 14 residues. One Seattle source followed patients from active infection through their disease course.

The TCR sequence derives from a woman aged 55-70 years with COVID-19, enrolled during active disease. Sequencing input: peripheral blood. This rearrangement joins TRBV18 to TRBJ1-5; D might be TRBD1 (6 bases). CDR3 bases: TGTGCCAGCTCAATCAGGGGCACGGATCAGCCCCAGCATTTT. This gives the protein CASSIRGTDQPQHF. Full variable domain (rest looked up from reference TRBV18 and TRBJ1-5): NAGVMQNPRHLVRRRGQEARLRCSPMKGHSHVYWYRQLPEEGLKFMVYLQKENIIDESGMPKERFSAEFPKEGPSILRIQQVVRGDSAAYFCASSIRGTDQPQHFGDGTRLSIL.